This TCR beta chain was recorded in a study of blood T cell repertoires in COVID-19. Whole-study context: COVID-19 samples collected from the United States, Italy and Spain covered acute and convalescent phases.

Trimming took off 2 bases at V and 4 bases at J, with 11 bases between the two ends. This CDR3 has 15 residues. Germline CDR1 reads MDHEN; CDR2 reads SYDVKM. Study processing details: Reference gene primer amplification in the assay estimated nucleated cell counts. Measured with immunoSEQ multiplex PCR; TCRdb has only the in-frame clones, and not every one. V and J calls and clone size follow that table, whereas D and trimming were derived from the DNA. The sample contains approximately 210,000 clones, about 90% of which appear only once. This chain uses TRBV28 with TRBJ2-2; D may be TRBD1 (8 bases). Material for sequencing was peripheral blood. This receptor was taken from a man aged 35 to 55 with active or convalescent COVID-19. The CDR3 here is CASSLTGGVTGELFF. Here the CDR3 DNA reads TGTGCCAGCAGTTTAACAGGGGGGGTCACCGGGGAGCTGTTTTTT.